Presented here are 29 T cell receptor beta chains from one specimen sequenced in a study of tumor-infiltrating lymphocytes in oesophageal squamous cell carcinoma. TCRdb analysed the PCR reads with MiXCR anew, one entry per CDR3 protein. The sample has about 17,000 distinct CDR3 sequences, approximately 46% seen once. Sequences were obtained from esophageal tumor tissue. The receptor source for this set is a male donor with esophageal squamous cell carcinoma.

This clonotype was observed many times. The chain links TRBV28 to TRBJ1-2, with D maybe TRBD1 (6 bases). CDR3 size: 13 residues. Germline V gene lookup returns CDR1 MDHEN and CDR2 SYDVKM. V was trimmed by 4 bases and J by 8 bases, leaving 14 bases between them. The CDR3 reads CASSWGASMGYTF. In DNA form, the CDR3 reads TGTGCCAGCAGTTGGGGGGCGTCGATGGGCTACACCTTC.

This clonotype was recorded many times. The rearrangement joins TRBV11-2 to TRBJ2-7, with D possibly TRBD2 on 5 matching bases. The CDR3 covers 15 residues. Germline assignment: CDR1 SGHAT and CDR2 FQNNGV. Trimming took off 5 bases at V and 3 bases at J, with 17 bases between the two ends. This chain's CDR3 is CASSPARAPGYEQYF. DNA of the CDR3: TGTGCCAGCAGCCCAGCGCGGGCCCCGGGCTACGAGCAGTACTTC. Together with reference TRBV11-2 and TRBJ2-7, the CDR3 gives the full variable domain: EAGVAQSPRYKIIEKRQSVAFWCNPISGHATLYWYQQILGQGPKLLIQFQNNGVVDDSQLPKDRFSAERLKGVDSTLKIQPAKLEDSAVYLCASSPARAPGYEQYFGPGTRLTVT.

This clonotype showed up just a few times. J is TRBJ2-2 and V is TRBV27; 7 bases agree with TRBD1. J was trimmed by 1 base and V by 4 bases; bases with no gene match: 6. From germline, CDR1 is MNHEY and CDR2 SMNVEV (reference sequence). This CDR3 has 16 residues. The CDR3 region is CASSWIGTVNTGELFF. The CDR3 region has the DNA TGTGCCAGCAGTTGGATCGGGACAGTGAACACCGGGGAGCTGTTTTTT.

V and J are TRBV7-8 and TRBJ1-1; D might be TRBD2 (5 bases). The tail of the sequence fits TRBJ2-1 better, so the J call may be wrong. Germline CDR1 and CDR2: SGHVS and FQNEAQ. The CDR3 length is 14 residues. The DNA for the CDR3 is TGTGCCAGCAGCTTAGGGCCAGGAGGCAATGAGCAGTTCTTC. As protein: CASSLGPGGNEQFF.

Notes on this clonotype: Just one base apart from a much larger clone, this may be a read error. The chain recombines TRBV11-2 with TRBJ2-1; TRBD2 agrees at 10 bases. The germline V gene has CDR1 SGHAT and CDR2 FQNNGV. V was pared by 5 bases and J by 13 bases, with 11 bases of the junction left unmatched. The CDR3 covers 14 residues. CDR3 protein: CASSPLAGENIQFF. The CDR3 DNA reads TGTGCCAGCAGCCCCCTAGCGGGAGAAAACATTCAGTTCTTC.

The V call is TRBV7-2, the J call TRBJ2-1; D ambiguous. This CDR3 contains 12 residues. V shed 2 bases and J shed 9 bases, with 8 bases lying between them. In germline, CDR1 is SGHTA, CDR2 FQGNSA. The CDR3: CASSLNQGEQFF. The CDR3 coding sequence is TGTGCCAGCAGCTTAAATCAAGGTGAGCAGTTCTTC.

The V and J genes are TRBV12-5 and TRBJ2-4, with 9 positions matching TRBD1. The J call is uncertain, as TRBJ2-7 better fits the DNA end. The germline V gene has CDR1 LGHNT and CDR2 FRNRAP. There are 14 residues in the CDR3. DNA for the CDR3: TGTGCTAGTGGCCCGACAGGGGGTGACTACGAGCAGTACTTC. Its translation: CASGPTGGDYEQYF.

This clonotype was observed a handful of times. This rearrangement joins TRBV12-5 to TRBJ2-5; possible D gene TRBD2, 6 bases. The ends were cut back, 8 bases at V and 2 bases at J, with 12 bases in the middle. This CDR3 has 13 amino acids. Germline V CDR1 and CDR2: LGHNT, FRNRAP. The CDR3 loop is CASRGTLQETQYF. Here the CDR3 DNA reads TGTGCTAGTCGAGGGACTTTACAAGAGACCCAGTACTTC.

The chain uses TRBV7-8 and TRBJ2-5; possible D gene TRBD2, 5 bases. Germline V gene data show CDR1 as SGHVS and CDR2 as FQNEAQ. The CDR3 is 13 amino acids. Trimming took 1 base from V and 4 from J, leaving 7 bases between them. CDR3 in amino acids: CASSLGERETQYF. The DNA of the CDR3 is TGTGCCAGCAGCTTAGGGGAGAGAGAGACCCAGTACTTC.

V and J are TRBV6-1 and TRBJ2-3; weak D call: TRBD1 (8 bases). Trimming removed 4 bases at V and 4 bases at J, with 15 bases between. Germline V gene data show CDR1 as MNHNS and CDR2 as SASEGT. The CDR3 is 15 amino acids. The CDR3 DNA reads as TGTGCCAGCAGTGGAAGGACAGGGAGGGCAGATACGCAGTATTTT. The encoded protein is CASSGRTGRADTQYF.

The CDR3 protein is CASGTPRTSGGYEQYF. The CDR3 region has the DNA TGTGCCAGCGGAACCCCTCGTACTAGCGGGGGGTACGAGCAGTACTTC. This chain connects TRBV7-8 to TRBJ2-7; TRBD2 aligns across 12 bases. The CDR3 length is 16 residues. Germline CDR1 SGHVS, CDR2 FQNEAQ. V shed 8 bases and J 4 bases; nucleotides not matched to a gene: 12.

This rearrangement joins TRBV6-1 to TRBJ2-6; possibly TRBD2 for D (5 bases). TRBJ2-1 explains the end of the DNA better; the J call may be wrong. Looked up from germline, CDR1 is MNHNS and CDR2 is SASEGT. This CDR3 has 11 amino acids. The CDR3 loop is CALLVFNEQFF. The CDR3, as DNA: TGTGCCTTACTAGTTTTCAATGAGCAGTTCTTC.

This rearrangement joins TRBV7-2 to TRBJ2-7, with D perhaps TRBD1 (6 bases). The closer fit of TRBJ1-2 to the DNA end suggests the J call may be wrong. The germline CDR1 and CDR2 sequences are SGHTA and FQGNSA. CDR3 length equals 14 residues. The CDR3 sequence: CASSTSGQSYGYTF. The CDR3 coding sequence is TGTGCCAGCAGCACCTCTGGACAGTCCTATGGCTACACCTTC.

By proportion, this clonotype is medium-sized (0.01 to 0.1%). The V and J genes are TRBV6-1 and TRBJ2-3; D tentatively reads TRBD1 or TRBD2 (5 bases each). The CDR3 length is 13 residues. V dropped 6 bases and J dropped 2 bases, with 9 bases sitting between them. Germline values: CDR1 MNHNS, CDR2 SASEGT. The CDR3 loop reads CASRRDPTDTQYF. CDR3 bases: TGTGCCAGCAGGAGGGACCCCACAGATACGCAGTATTTT.

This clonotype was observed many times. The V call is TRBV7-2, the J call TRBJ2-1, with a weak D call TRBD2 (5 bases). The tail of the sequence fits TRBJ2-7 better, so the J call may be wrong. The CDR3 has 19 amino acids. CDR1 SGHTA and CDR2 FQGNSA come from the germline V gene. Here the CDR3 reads CASSLARIGLGSSYNEQYF. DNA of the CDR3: TGTGCCAGCAGCTTAGCGAGAATTGGATTAGGGAGCTCCTACAATGAGCAGTACTTC.

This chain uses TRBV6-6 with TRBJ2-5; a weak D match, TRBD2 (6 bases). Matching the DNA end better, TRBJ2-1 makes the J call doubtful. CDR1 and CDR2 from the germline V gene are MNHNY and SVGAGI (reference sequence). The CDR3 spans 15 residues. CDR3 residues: CASSSPGLHDNEQFF. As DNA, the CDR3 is TGTGCCAGCAGTTCACCGGGACTCCACGACAATGAGCAGTTCTTC.

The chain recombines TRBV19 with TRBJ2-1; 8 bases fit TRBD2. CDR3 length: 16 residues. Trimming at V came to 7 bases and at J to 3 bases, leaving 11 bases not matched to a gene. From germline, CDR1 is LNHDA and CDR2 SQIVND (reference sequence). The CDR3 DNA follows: TGTGCCAGTATCCCCGGTACTAGCGGATTCTACAATGAGCAGTTCTTC. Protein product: CASIPGTSGFYNEQFF.

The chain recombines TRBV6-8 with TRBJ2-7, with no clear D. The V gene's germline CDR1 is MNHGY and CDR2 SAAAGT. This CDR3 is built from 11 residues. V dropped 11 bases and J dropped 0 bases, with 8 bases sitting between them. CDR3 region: CASAISYEQYF. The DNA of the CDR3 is TGTGCCTCTGCGATCTCCTACGAGCAGTACTTC.

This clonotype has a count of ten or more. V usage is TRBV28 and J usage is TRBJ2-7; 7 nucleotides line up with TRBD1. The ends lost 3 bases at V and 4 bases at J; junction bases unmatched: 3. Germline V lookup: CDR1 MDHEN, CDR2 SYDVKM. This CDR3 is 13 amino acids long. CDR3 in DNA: TGTGCCAGCAGTTTTCCGGACAGGTACGAGCAGTACTTC. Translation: CASSFPDRYEQYF.

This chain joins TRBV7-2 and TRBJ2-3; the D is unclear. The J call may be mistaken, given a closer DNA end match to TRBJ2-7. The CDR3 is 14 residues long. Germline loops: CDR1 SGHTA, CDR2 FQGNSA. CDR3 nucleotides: TGTGCCAGCAGCTTACCCAGTGAGGTCCGCGAGCAGTACTTC. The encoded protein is CASSLPSEVREQYF.

This CDR3 reads CASSPYVQGTYNEQFF. In DNA, the CDR3 is TGTGCCAGCAGTCCTTACGTACAGGGGACCTACAATGAGCAGTTCTTC. V and J are TRBV7-3 and TRBJ2-1, with 7 bases identical to TRBD1. Trimming at V came to 6 bases and at J to 2 bases, leaving 10 bases not matched to a gene. This CDR3 comprises 16 residues. In germline, CDR1 is SGHTA, CDR2 FQGTGA.

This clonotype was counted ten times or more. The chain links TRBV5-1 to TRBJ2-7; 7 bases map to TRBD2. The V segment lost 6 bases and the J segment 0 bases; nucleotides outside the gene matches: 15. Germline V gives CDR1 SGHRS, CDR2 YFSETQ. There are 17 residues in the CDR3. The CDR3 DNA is TGCGCCAGCACGTTCGGACTAGGGGCCCAAGGCTCCTACGAGCAGTACTTC. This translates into CASTFGLGAQGSYEQYF.

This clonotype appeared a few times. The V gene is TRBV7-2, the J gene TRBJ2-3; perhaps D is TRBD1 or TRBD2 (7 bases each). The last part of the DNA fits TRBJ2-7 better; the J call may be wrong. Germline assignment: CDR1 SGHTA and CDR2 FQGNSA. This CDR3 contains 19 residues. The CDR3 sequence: CASSSPRRGGQPTTYEQYF. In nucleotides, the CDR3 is TGTGCCAGCAGCTCTCCGCGGCGCGGGGGACAGCCTACCACCTACGAGCAGTACTTC.

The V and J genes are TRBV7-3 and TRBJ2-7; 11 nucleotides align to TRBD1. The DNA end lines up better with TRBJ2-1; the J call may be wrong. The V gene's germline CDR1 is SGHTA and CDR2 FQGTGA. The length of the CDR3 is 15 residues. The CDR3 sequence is CASSKGQGAYNEQFF. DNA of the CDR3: TGTGCCAGCAGCAAGGGACAGGGGGCCTACAATGAGCAGTTCTTC.

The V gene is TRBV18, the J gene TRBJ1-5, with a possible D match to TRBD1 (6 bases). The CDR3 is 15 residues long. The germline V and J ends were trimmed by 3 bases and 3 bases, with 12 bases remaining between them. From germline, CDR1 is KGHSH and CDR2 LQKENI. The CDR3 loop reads CASSPNRAHNQPQHF. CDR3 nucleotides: TGTGCCAGCTCACCTAACAGGGCCCACAATCAGCCCCAGCATTTT.

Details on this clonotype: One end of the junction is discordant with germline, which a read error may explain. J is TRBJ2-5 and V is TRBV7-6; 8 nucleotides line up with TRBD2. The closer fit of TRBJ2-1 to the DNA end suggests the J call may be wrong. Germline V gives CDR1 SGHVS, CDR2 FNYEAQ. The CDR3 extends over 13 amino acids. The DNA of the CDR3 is TGTGCTAGCAGCTTAGCGGGGTTCAATGAGCAGTTCTTC. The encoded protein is CASSLAGFNEQFF.

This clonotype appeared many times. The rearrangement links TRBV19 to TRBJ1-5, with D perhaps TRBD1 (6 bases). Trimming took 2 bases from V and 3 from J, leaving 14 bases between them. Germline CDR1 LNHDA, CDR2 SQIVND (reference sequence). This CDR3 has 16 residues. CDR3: CASSIRGRVLNQPQHF. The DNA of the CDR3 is TGTGCCAGTAGTATAAGGGGGAGGGTCCTCAATCAGCCCCAGCATTTT.

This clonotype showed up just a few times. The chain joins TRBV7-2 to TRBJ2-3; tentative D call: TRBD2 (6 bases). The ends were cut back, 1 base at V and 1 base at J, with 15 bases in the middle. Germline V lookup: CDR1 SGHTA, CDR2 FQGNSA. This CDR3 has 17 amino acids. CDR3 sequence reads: CASSLEAIGGGTDTQYF. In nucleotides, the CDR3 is TGTGCCAGCAGCTTAGAAGCGATCGGGGGTGGCACAGATACGCAGTATTTT.

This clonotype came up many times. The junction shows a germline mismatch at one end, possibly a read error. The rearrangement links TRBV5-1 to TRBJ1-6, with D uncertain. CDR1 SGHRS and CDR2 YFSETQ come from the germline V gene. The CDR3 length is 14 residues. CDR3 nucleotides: TGCGCCAGCAGTGTGGCAGACGGAAATTCTCCCCTCCACTTT. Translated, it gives CASSVADGNSPLHF.